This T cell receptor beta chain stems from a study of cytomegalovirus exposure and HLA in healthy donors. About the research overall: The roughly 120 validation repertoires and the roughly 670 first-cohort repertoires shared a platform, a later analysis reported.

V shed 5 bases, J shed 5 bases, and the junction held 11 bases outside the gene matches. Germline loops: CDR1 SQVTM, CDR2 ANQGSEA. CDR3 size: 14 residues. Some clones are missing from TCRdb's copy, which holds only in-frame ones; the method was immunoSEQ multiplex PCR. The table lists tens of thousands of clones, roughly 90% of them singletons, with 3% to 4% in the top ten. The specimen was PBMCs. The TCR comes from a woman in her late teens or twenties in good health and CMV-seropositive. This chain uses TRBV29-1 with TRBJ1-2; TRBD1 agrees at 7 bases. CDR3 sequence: CSVSTGSLNYGYTF. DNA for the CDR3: TGCAGCGTTTCGACAGGGAGTTTGAATTATGGCTACACCTTC.